Shown below are 30 T cell receptor beta chains from a single sample sequenced in a study of human T cells and chemical hapten exposure. TCRdb reanalysed the RACE reads using MiXCR and keeps one entry per CDR3 protein. The sample consists of about 160,000 distinct CDR3 sequences, roughly a quarter of them appearing once. Time point here: patch test 3, about 24 weeks after DPC sensitization. Treatment described: therapeutic diphenylcyclopropenone sensitization with weekly scalp DPC. The source was whole blood, collected in connection with sensitization to the hapten diphenylcyclopropenone (DPC). These TCRs come from a woman under 30 with alopecia areata. Some clones in this sample may be carry-over from other donors' samples.

This clonotype was seen at least ten times. The CDR3 sequence: CASSWGGSSPLHF. The CDR3 DNA is TGTGCCAGCAGTTGGGGGGGTAGTTCACCCCTCCACTTT. The chain has TRBV12-3 or TRBV12-4 and TRBJ1-6; tentative D call: TRBD1 (5 bases). The CDR3 length is 13 residues. V dropped 4 bases and J dropped 9 bases, with 10 bases sitting between them.

This clonotype was found a few times. The junction departs from germline at one end; a sequencing error may be responsible. The chain recombines TRBV5-1 with TRBJ2-1; the match to TRBD2 covers 8 bases. The CDR3 is made up of 13 amino acids. Per the germline V gene, CDR1 is SGHRS and CDR2 is YFSETQ. The CDR3 region is CASSLGLDNEQFF. The CDR3 DNA follows: TGCGCCAGCAGTTTGGGACTAGACAATGAGCAGTTCTTC.

This clonotype was seen ten or more times. This rearrangement joins TRBV5-1 to TRBJ2-3; 7 bases map to TRBD2. The CDR3 totals 15 residues. The germline V gene has CDR1 SGHRS and CDR2 YFSETQ. With V trimmed by 2 bases and J by 5 bases, 8 bases remained unmatched. Here the CDR3 reads CASSFGAGPGDTQYF. CDR3 nucleotide sequence: TGCGCCAGCAGCTTTGGAGCGGGACCTGGAGATACGCAGTATTTT.

The gene calls are TRBV6-5 and TRBJ1-6; D is possibly TRBD1 (5 bases). The CDR3 loop spans 15 amino acids. The V end lost 6 bases, the J end lost 5 bases, and 14 bases lay between the germline ends. Germline-derived CDR1 and CDR2 are MNHEY and SVGAGI. The CDR3 loop is CASRDQGRDNSPLHF. CDR3 DNA: TGTGCCAGCAGGGACCAGGGTCGCGATAATTCACCCCTCCACTTT.

The table lists this clonotype with a few counts. This sequence joins TRBV7-9 and TRBJ2-2; D unclear. Germline V CDR1 and CDR2: SEHNR, FQNEAQ (reference sequence). The V and J ends lost 8 bases and 7 bases respectively, with 5 bases between them. This CDR3 spans 10 amino acids. CDR3 DNA sequence: TGTGCCAGCCATCTCGGGGAGCTGTTTTTT. Translating it yields CASHLGELFF.

This clonotype was seen a few times. This chain links TRBV30 with TRBJ2-4; 8 bases match TRBD1. The CDR3 loop spans 15 amino acids. Germline V gene data show CDR1 as GTSNPN and CDR2 as SVGIG (reference sequence). The junction had 3 bases not matched to a gene; V was cut back by 2 bases and J by 0 bases. The CDR3 loop reads CAWSRTGSAKNIQYF. The CDR3 DNA reads as TGTGCCTGGAGTCGGACAGGGTCAGCCAAAAACATTCAGTACTTC.

V is TRBV29-1 and J is TRBJ2-7, with 9 nucleotides matching TRBD1. Germline CDR1 reads SQVTM; CDR2 reads ANQGSEA. The CDR3 loop spans 14 amino acids. J gave up 2 bases and V 6 bases, and 8 bases lay outside the gene matches. The CDR3 DNA sequence: TGCAGCGTGGATAAGGGACAGGGAGCCTACGAGCAGTACTTC. It codes for CSVDKGQGAYEQYF.

A few counts support this clonotype. This chain uses TRBV9 with TRBJ1-2, with D hard to call. The CDR3 sequence is 13 residues long. V shed 0 bases and J shed 8 bases, with 11 bases lying between them. CDR1 is SGDLS, CDR2 YYNGEE, per germline. The CDR3 reads CASSVGGLGGYTF. CDR3 coding DNA: TGTGCCAGCAGCGTAGGGGGATTGGGGGGCTACACCTTC.

There are a few counts of this clonotype. CDR3 coding DNA: TGCGCCAGCAGCCAAGAACCTTGGGCAGTCTCCTACGAGCAGTACTTC. It is translated as CASSQEPWAVSYEQYF. The chain recombines TRBV4-1 with TRBJ2-7; D gene uncertain. The germline V gene has CDR1 MGHRA and CDR2 YSYEKL. This CDR3 is built from 16 residues. V was shortened by 0 bases and J by 0 bases, with 12 bases between the two germline ends.

Ten or more counts support this clonotype. The rearrangement uses TRBV5-1 and TRBJ2-2; tentatively, D is TRBD2 (5 bases). Trimming removed 6 bases from V and 2 bases from J, with 11 bases in between. The CDR3 has 14 residues. Germline V gene data show CDR1 as SGHRS and CDR2 as YFSETQ. The CDR3 loop reads CASKWEINTGELFF. The CDR3 nucleotides read TGCGCCAGCAAGTGGGAGATCAACACCGGGGAGCTGTTTTTT.

V usage is TRBV7-2 and J usage is TRBJ1-3, with 7 nucleotides matching TRBD1. Trimming at V came to 2 bases and at J to 0 bases, leaving 7 bases not matched to a gene. CDR1 is SGHTA, CDR2 FQGNSA, per germline. The CDR3 is 17 amino acids. The CDR3 is CASSLMGQSFSGNTIYF. The CDR3 DNA is TGTGCCAGCAGCTTAATGGGACAGTCTTTCTCTGGAAACACCATATATTTT.

This sequence joins TRBV6-5 and TRBJ2-5; 11 nucleotides match TRBD1. The junction had 4 bases not matched to a gene; V was cut back by 4 bases and J by 3 bases. The CDR3 consists of 15 residues. Germline CDR1 MNHEY, CDR2 SVGAGI. The CDR3 loop reads CASSSGTGGKETQYF. The CDR3 DNA sequence: TGTGCCAGCAGTTCCGGGACAGGGGGGAAAGAGACCCAGTACTTC.

The chain couples TRBV27 to TRBJ2-1, with D unclear. V was pared by 7 bases and J by 3 bases, with 16 bases between. Per the germline V gene, CDR1 is MNHEY and CDR2 is SMNVEV (reference sequence). The CDR3 consists of 15 residues. The CDR3: CASKKVQPYYNEQFF. The DNA for the CDR3 is TGTGCCAGCAAAAAAGTCCAACCTTACTACAATGAGCAGTTCTTC.

V and J are TRBV20-1 and TRBJ1-1; the D is unclear. The V and J ends lost 3 bases and 4 bases respectively, with 9 bases between them. CDR3 length: 12 amino acids. Germline V gene lookup returns CDR1 DFQATT and CDR2 SNEGSKA (reference sequence). This chain's CDR3 is CSASDRVTEAFF. CDR3 in DNA: TGCAGTGCTAGTGACCGAGTCACTGAAGCTTTCTTT.

This clonotype was counted only a few times. The rearrangement links TRBV20-1 to TRBJ2-7; D ambiguous. V was shortened by 4 bases and J by 2 bases, with 18 bases between the two germline ends. There are 15 residues in the CDR3. Germline CDR1 reads DFQATT; CDR2 reads SNEGSKA (reference sequence). CDR3 residues: CSAKLSGGRPYEQYF. CDR3 bases: TGCAGTGCTAAACTTTCGGGCGGACGGCCCTACGAGCAGTACTTC.

This clonotype has only a few counts. The J gene is TRBJ2-2, the V gene TRBV29-1, with a tentative D call TRBD1 (6 bases). Per the germline V gene, CDR1 is SQVTM and CDR2 is ANQGSEA. V lost 5 bases and J lost 0, with 13 bases in between. The CDR3 has 15 residues. The CDR3 DNA reads TGCAGCGTTCGTACCGAGGGGGCGAACACCGGGGAGCTGTTTTTT. It yields the protein CSVRTEGANTGELFF.

This clonotype was detected ten times or more. The CDR3 sequence: CSPRLREDSYEQYF. CDR3 sequence (DNA): TGCAGTCCCAGGCTCAGGGAAGACTCCTACGAGCAGTACTTC. The V and J genes are TRBV20-1 and TRBJ2-7; D might be TRBD1 (5 bases). V lost 8 bases to trimming and J lost 0 bases, with 17 bases between them. This CDR3 is built from 14 residues. Germline V gives CDR1 DFQATT, CDR2 SNEGSKA (reference sequence).

V is TRBV15 and J is TRBJ2-3; the match to TRBD2 covers 9 bases. CDR1 LNHNV and CDR2 YYDKDF come from the germline V gene (reference sequence). The CDR3 spans 17 residues. V shed 4 bases, J shed 3 bases, and the junction held 11 bases outside the gene matches. DNA of the CDR3: TGTGCCACCAGCACCGGGGGGGCGGGACTAGCAACAGATACGCAGTATTTT. It codes for CATSTGGAGLATDTQYF.

The rearrangement links TRBV9 to TRBJ2-4, with D possibly being TRBD1 (6 bases). Germline V gives CDR1 SGDLS, CDR2 YYNGEE. This CDR3 has 14 amino acids. The V and J ends lost 5 bases and 6 bases respectively, with 15 bases between them. CDR3 residues: CASSPQGLRNIQYF. DNA for the CDR3: TGTGCCAGCAGTCCCCAGGGGTTGAGAAACATTCAGTACTTC.

The gene calls are TRBV7-9 and TRBJ2-2; D is perhaps TRBD1 or TRBD2 (5 bases each). Deletions cut 2 bases from V and 6 bases from J, with 16 bases between. The CDR3 spans 16 residues. The V gene's germline CDR1 is SEHNR and CDR2 FQNEAQ (reference sequence). The CDR3 region is CASSLWEQGSSGELFF. CDR3 coding DNA: TGTGCCAGCAGCTTATGGGAGCAGGGAAGTTCCGGGGAGCTGTTTTTT.

The chain couples TRBV29-1 to TRBJ2-1, with 9 positions matching TRBD1. The CDR3 consists of 16 residues. Germline V lookup: CDR1 SQVTM, CDR2 ANQGSEA. The V gene end was trimmed by 4 bases and the J gene end by 1 base; junction bases not matched to a gene: 8. The CDR3 DNA sequence: TGCAGCGTTGTGGGGCGAGGGACAGGGTCCTACAATGAGCAGTTCTTC. Protein product: CSVVGRGTGSYNEQFF.

This clonotype has more than one count but fewer than ten. Mismatch with germline at one junction end may stem from a read error. The J gene is TRBJ1-5, the V gene TRBV19, with 7 bases that match TRBD1. Germline assignment: CDR1 LNHDA and CDR2 SQIVND (reference sequence). The length of the CDR3 is 17 residues. The CDR3: CASSIRGQYVRDQPQHF. The CDR3 DNA reads TGTGCCAGTAGTATCAGGGGACAGTACGTACGAGATCAACCCCAGCATTTT.

This clonotype has more than one count but fewer than ten. The chain carries TRBV7-9 and TRBJ2-1; D remains ambiguous. The V end was cut by 6 bases, the J end by 2 bases, with 17 bases between. Germline assignment: CDR1 SEHNR and CDR2 FQNEAQ (reference sequence). The CDR3 spans 16 residues. The CDR3 loop reads CASRQIDGAPYNEQFF. The CDR3 DNA sequence: TGTGCCAGCAGACAGATAGACGGAGCCCCCTACAATGAGCAGTTCTTC.

This clonotype occurred a few times. The chain employs TRBV25-1 and TRBJ2-3, with 8 positions matching TRBD2. J was trimmed by 5 bases and V by 5 bases; bases with no gene match: 9. This CDR3 has 15 residues. From germline, CDR1 is MGHDK and CDR2 SYGVNS. The CDR3 coding sequence is TGTGCCAGCAGTCCCTCAGCGGGAGTCCTAGATACGCAGTATTTT. It encodes CASSPSAGVLDTQYF.

The chain links TRBV7-2 to TRBJ1-2, with D hard to call. Germline-derived CDR1 and CDR2 are SGHTA and FQGNSA. V lost 1 base, J lost 0 bases, and 6 bases lay in between. The CDR3 spans 14 residues. The CDR3 reads CASSLDPTNYGYTF. In nucleotides, the CDR3 is TGTGCCAGCAGCTTAGATCCGACTAACTATGGCTACACCTTC.

The V call is TRBV20-1, the J call TRBJ2-7, with D hard to call. This CDR3 region has 12 residues. Germline V gene lookup returns CDR1 DFQATT and CDR2 SNEGSKA (reference sequence). The V end lost 1 base, the J end lost 4 bases, and 8 bases lay between the germline ends. CDR3 in amino acids: CSARGAVYEQYF. The CDR3 DNA follows: TGCAGTGCTAGAGGGGCGGTTTACGAGCAGTACTTC.

The chain is built from TRBV7-2 and TRBJ2-7; D remains ambiguous. This CDR3 spans 12 amino acids. The germline gives CDR1 SGHTA, CDR2 FQGNSA. V was cut by 2 bases and J by 2 bases, with 4 bases left in between. DNA for the CDR3: TGTGCCAGCAGCTTACAGGCCTACGAGCAGTACTTC. It codes for CASSLQAYEQYF. Combining the CDR3 with reference TRBV7-2 and TRBJ2-7 gives the whole variable domain GAGVSQSPSNKVTEKGKDVELRCDPISGHTALYWYRQSLGQGLEFLIYFQGNSAPDKSGLPSDRFSAERTGGSVSTLTIQRTQQEDSAVYLCASSLQAYEQYFGPGTRLTVT.

This clonotype was counted once. V and J are TRBV18 and TRBJ1-2; D may be TRBD1 (6 bases). The germline CDR1 and CDR2 sequences are KGHSH and LQKENI. The ends were cut back, 6 bases at V and 7 bases at J, with 18 bases in the middle. The CDR3 loop spans 14 amino acids. The CDR3 protein is CASSGSGASCGYTF. CDR3 sequence (DNA): TGTGCCAGCTCGGGATCGGGGGCTAGCTGTGGCTACACCTTC.

This clonotype has a count of ten or more. The V call is TRBV21-1, the J call TRBJ1-5. TRBV21-1 is given as a pseudogene. The CDR3 is 12 amino acids. CDR3 in amino acids: CASSINNQPQHF. CDR3 DNA sequence: TGTGCCAGCAGTATAAACAATCAGCCCCAGCATTTT.

This clonotype has just a few counts. The V call is TRBV27, the J call TRBJ1-6; TRBD1 might be the D (5 bases). Trimming left V 9 bases short and J 6 bases short, with 15 bases between. In germline, CDR1 is MNHEY, CDR2 SMNVEV (reference sequence). The CDR3 extends over 14 amino acids. For the CDR3, the DNA is TGTGCCAGGGATCAGAGGGGTCCTAATTCACCCCTCCACTTT. This sequence encodes CARDQRGPNSPLHF.